This T cell receptor beta chain emerged from a study of T cells in Graves' hyperthyroidism and ophthalmopathy. RNA transcripts gave rise to amplified TCR beta CDR3 regions. The HTBI primer set was used in a first-round RT-PCR of the TCR CDR3. Using its own MiXCR run on the multiplex PCR reads, TCRdb lists one record per CDR3 protein. Of about 350,000 distinct CDR3 sequences listed, approximately 15% are singletons. Germline-derived CDR1 and CDR2 are SGHTA and FQGNSA. The CDR3 loop spans 15 amino acids. Trimming left V 4 bases short and J 1 base short, with 12 bases between. The sequenced material came from blood. The chain carries TRBV7-2 and TRBJ2-3, with D hard to call. This clonotype originated in a woman in her 30s with Graves' hyperthyroidism. The CDR3 nucleotides read TGTGCCAGCAGCTCCCTAACCGGACGCACAGATACGCAGTATTTT. It is translated as CASSSLTGRTDTQYF.